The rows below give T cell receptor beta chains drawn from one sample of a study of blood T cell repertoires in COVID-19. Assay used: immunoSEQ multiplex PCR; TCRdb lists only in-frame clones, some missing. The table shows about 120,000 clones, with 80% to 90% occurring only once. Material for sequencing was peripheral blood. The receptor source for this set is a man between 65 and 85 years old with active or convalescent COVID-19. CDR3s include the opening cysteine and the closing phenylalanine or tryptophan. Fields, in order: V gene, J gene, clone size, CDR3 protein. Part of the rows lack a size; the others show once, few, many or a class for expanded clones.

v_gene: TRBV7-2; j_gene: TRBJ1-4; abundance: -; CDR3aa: CASKQNRVGEKLFF
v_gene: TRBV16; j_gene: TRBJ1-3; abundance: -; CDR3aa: CASSQSAPGAGNTIYF
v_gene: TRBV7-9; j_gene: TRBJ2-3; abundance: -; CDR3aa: CASSASGTSAKYF
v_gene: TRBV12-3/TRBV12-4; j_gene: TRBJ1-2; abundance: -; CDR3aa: CASSLGANYGYTF
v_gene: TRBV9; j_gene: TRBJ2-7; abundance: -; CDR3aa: CASSDRAGGNEQYF
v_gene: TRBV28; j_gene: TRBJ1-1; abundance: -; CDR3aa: CASSIGTEAFF
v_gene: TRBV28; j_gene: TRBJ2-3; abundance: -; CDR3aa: CASSLLAASTDTQYF
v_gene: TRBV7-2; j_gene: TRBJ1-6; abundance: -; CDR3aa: CASSSGQGATPLHF
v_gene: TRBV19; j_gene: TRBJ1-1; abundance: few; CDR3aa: CASSRTGSSEAFF
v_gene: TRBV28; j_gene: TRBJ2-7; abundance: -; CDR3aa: CASSLFAGITRSYEQYF
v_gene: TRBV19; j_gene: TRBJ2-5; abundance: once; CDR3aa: CASSLGGNTRKTQYF
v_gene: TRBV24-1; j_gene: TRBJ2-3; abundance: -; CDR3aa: CATSGFGSSGIDTQYF
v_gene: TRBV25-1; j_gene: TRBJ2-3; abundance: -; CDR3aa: CASSDGTSKTQYF
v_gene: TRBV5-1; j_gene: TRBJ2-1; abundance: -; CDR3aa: CASSLTSGLRTNEQFF
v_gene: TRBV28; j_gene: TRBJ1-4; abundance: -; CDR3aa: CASSPGDTNEKLFF
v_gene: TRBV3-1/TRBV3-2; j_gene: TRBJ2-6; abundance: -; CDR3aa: CASSQGQGSGANVLTF
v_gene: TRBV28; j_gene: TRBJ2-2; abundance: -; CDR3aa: CASSTPDRMNTGELFF
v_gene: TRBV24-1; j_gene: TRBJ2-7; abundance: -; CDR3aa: CATRTCPGGWSGEQYF